The 15 T cell receptor beta chains listed next were all sequenced from one sample in a study of shared clonotypes between healthy human individuals. Only in-frame clones appear in the TCRdb table, and some are missing; sequencing was by immunoSEQ multiplex PCR. The sample consists of about 2.4 million clones, around 94% of them appearing once. The sample comprised naive CD4+ T cells sorted from blood. Subset given: CD45RA+ positively selected. The receptors here all came from a young man in good health.

The chain has TRBV28 and TRBJ2-7; no definite D call. Per germline, CDR1 MDHEN and CDR2 SYDVKM. V lost 4 bases and J 2 bases, leaving 9 bases between the germline ends. This CDR3 region has 13 residues. CDR3 nucleotides: TGTGCCAGCAGTTCCCGTTTTCCCTACGAGCAGTACTTC. Protein product: CASSSRFPYEQYF.

The V call is TRBV5-1, the J call TRBJ1-6; D possibly corresponds to TRBD1 (5 bases). V lost 0 bases and J lost 2, with 6 bases in between. CDR1 is SGHRS, CDR2 YFSETQ, per germline. CDR3 length: 15 amino acids. The CDR3 nucleotides read TGCGCCAGCAGCTTGGACAGGCCCTATAATTCACCCCTCCACTTT. It translates to CASSLDRPYNSPLHF.

The genes are TRBV7-2 and TRBJ2-3; D might be TRBD2 (5 bases). Trimming took 6 bases from V and 2 from J, leaving 15 bases between them. Germline V gives CDR1 SGHTA, CDR2 FQGNSA. This CDR3 is 15 amino acids long. CDR3 region: CASRVPGLVTDTQYF. In DNA, the CDR3 is TGTGCCAGCAGAGTTCCGGGATTGGTCACAGATACGCAGTATTTT.

The chain employs TRBV11-3 and TRBJ2-1; D uncertain. CDR3 length equals 12 residues. Per germline, CDR1 SGHNT and CDR2 YENEEA. The germline V and J ends were trimmed by 2 bases and 10 bases, with 9 bases remaining between them. This CDR3 reads CASSLRAREQFF. The CDR3, as DNA: TGTGCCAGCAGCTTACGGGCGCGGGAGCAGTTCTTC.

J is TRBJ2-3 and V is TRBV7-2, with D tentatively TRBD2 (5 bases). Trimming stripped 5 bases from V and 15 bases from J, with 18 bases between. Germline V gene lookup returns CDR1 SGHTA and CDR2 FQGNSA. This CDR3 comprises 12 residues. Here the CDR3 reads CASSLEAGGSYF. CDR3 bases: TGTGCCAGCAGCCTAGAGGCAGGAGGTAGCTATTTT.

A remark on this clone: The sample holds other DNA sequences that translate to the same CDR3. The chain recombines TRBV20-1 with TRBJ1-2; D might be TRBD1 (5 bases). V dropped 2 bases and J dropped 8 bases, with 9 bases sitting between them. The CDR3 is made up of 11 amino acids. In germline, CDR1 is DFQATT, CDR2 SNEGSKA (reference sequence). The CDR3, as DNA: TGCAGTGCTAGACAGGGTTCGGGCTACACCTTC. It encodes CSARQGSGYTF.

This clone was observed once. Other nucleotide sequences in the sample specify the same CDR3. The chain carries TRBV27 and TRBJ2-7; D is unresolved. Germline V gene lookup returns CDR1 MNHEY and CDR2 SMNVEV (reference sequence). This CDR3 has 13 residues. The V end lost 3 bases, the J end lost 0 bases, and 6 bases lay between the germline ends. In DNA form, the CDR3 reads TGTGCCAGCAGTTTTCGACCCTCCTACGAGCAGTACTTC. The encoded protein is CASSFRPSYEQYF.

This clone was counted only a few times. This rearrangement joins TRBV10-1 to TRBJ1-4, with no clear D. This CDR3 is 11 amino acids long. Trimming removed 6 bases from V and 8 bases from J, with 7 bases in between. The germline CDR1 and CDR2 sequences are WNHNN and SYGVQD (reference sequence). In DNA form, the CDR3 reads TGCGCCAGCAGCAACTCAGAAAAACTGTTTTTT. Translation: CASSNSEKLFF.

The chain couples TRBV4-2 to TRBJ1-5; D unresolved. CDR1 LGHNA and CDR2 YNFKEQ come from the germline V gene. CDR3 size: 15 residues. The V end was cut by 0 bases, the J end by 5 bases, with 11 bases between. The CDR3 DNA follows: TGTGCCAGCAGCCAAGATAGAAACAGTTATCAGCCCCAGCATTTT. Protein sequence: CASSQDRNSYQPQHF.

The chain couples TRBV30 to TRBJ2-1; 7 bases are a match to TRBD2. The trim removed 2 bases at V and 0 bases at J, leaving 7 bases unmatched. Germline V gives CDR1 GTSNPN, CDR2 SVGIG (reference sequence). The CDR3 consists of 16 residues. CDR3 bases: TGTGCCTGGAGTACGCGGGGGTCTCTCTCCTACAATGAGCAGTTCTTC. Its protein is CAWSTRGSLSYNEQFF.

The CDR3 loop is CASSKGFDSSTGELFF. The DNA for the CDR3 is TGTGCCAGCAGCAAGGGATTTGACAGTTCCACCGGGGAGCTGTTTTTT. The rearrangement joins TRBV21-1 to TRBJ2-2; the D call in the table, TRBD1, was not verified against the DNA. TRBV21-1 is recorded as a pseudogene. This CDR3 spans 16 amino acids.

This clone showed up just once. The rearrangement uses TRBV4-1 and TRBJ2-7; weak D call: TRBD2 (6 bases). Trimming left V 2 bases short and J 0 bases short, with 23 bases between. Germline loops: CDR1 MGHRA, CDR2 YSYEKL. The length of the CDR3 is 19 residues. The CDR3 loop is CASSQNEVGGFGASYEQYF. The CDR3 nucleotides are TGCGCCAGCAGCCAAAACGAGGTCGGGGGATTCGGGGCCTCCTACGAGCAGTACTTC.

This chain connects TRBV6-6 to TRBJ2-3, with 10 nucleotides matching TRBD2. V was pared by 9 bases and J by 0 bases, with 3 bases of the junction left unmatched. CDR3 size: 14 residues. Germline CDR1 is MNHNY and CDR2 is SVGAGI (reference sequence). CDR3 nucleotide sequence: TGTGCCAGTCGGACTAGCGGAAGCACAGATACGCAGTATTTT. Its protein is CASRTSGSTDTQYF.

V and J are TRBV7-2 and TRBJ1-5; no reliable D call. The CDR3 contains 13 residues. The V end lost 3 bases, the J end lost 15 bases, and 18 bases lay between the germline ends. CDR1 and CDR2 from the germline V gene are SGHTA and FQGNSA. CDR3 region: CASSFGADIAGHF. CDR3 coding DNA: TGTGCCAGCAGCTTCGGTGCTGATATTGCCGGGCATTTT.

The CDR3 DNA reads as TGCGCCAGCAGTAGGGACGGCAATGAGCAGTTCTTC. Translated: CASSRDGNEQFF. This rearrangement joins TRBV10-1 to TRBJ2-1, with D perhaps assigned TRBD1 or TRBD2 (5 bases each). CDR1 WNHNN and CDR2 SYGVQD come from the germline V gene (reference sequence). This CDR3 has 12 amino acids. Trimming left V 5 bases short and J 6 bases short, with 8 bases between.